This T cell receptor (beta chain) is drawn from a study of T cells in Graves' hyperthyroidism and ophthalmopathy. Findings of the study overall: Progression to ophthalmopathy was predicted a median of about six months early.

For this clonotype: Its antigen is unknown.

The germline gives CDR1 MDHEN, CDR2 SYDVKM. The CDR3 has 14 amino acids. Between the trimmed V and J ends, which lost 6 bases and 1 base, there was a span of 12 bases. Amplification targeted TCR beta CDR3 regions from RNA transcripts. In the first-round RT-PCR of the TCR CDR3, the HTBI primer set was used. TCRdb re-derived calls from the multiplex PCR reads in MiXCR, one entry per CDR3 protein. The sample holds 370,000 or so distinct CDR3 sequences; around a sixth are singletons and the top ten take 25% to 35%. Diagnosis rested on symptoms, serum thyroxine and TRAb, thyroid ultrasound, and orbital computed tomography.

The sequence came from a woman younger than 35 with Graves' hyperthyroidism that later progressed to Graves' ophthalmopathy. Sequencing was carried out using blood. This sequence joins TRBV28 and TRBJ1-1, with unresolved D. The CDR3: CASSAEGRNTEAFF. CDR3 coding DNA: TGTGCCAGCAGCGCTGAAGGGAGGAACACTGAAGCTTTCTTT.